The TCR beta chain described here comes from a study of identical twins. Study results and caveats: Excess sharing between twins was weaker in beta out-of-frame sequences.

Concerning this clonotype: Its target is unknown.

cDNA molecules carried unique molecular identifiers, and template switching added a universal primer site. TCRdb re-called the 5' RACE reads through MiXCR, storing one row per CDR3 protein. Of more than 1.5 million distinct CDR3 sequences listed, roughly a third are singletons. Among all donors, each was a healthy Caucasian. CDR3 length: 14 amino acids. Germline V gene lookup returns CDR1 LNHDA and CDR2 SQIVND (reference sequence). V was trimmed by 3 bases and J by 3 bases, leaving 6 bases between them. The J gene is TRBJ2-6, the V gene TRBV19; D unclear. This clonotype was obtained from a newborn girl in good health. Sequences were obtained from cord blood. The DNA of the CDR3 is TGTGCCAGTAGTATCGCGAGTGGGGCCAACGTCCTGACTTTC. Translating gives CASSIASGANVLTF.